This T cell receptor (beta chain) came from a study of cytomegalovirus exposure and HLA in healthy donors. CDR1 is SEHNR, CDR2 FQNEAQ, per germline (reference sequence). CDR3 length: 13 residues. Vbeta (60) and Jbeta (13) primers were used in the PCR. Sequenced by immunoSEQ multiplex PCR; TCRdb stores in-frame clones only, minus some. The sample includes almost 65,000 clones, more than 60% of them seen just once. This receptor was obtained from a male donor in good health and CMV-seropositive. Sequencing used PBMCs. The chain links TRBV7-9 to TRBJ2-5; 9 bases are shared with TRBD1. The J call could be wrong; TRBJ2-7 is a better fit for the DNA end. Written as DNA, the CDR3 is TGTGCCAGCAGCGAGGGGACAGGGTACGAGCAGTACTTC. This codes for CASSEGTGYEQYF.